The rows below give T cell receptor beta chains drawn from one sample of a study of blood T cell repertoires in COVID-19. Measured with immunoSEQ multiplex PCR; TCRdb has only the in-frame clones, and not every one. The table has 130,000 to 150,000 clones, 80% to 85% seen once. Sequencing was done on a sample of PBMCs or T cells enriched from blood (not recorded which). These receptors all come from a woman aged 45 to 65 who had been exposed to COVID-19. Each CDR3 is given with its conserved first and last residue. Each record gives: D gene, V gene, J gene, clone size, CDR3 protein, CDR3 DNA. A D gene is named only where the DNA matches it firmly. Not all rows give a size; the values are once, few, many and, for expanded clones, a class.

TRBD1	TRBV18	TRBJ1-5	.	CASSLTGEGPQHF	TGTGCCAGCTCGCTGACAGGGGAAGGGCCCCAGCATTTT
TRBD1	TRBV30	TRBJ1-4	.	CAWSRRRQGDNEKLFF	TGTGCCTGGAGTCGACGTAGACAGGGGGATAATGAAAAACTGTTTTTT
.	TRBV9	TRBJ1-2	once	CASSAAARLRDFYGYTF	TGTGCCAGCAGCGCCGCTGCTCGACTCAGGGACTTCTATGGCTACACCTTC
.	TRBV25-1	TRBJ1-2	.	CASSEYGGGGLNGYTF	TGTGCCAGCAGTGAATACGGAGGCGGGGGATTGAATGGCTACACCTTC
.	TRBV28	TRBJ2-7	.	CASTKGVFGDEQYF	TGTGCCAGCACCAAGGGGGTGTTCGGAGACGAGCAGTACTTC
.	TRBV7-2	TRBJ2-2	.	CASSTRRANTGELFF	TGTGCCAGTAGCACCCGGAGGGCGAACACCGGGGAGCTGTTTTTT
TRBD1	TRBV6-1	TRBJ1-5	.	CASSEGGTALYSNQPQHF	TGTGCCAGCAGTGAAGGGGGGACAGCCCTATATAGCAATCAGCCCCAGCATTTT
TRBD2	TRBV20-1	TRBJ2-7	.	CSASRLAGGGEQYF	TGCAGTGCTAGTAGACTAGCGGGAGGAGGTGAGCAGTACTTC
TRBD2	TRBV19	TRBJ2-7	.	CASSKTSGSSYEQYF	TGTGCCAGTAGTAAAACTAGCGGGAGCTCCTACGAGCAGTACTTC
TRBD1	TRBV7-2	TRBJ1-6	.	CASSPWTGGVNSPLHF	TGTGCCAGCAGCCCATGGACAGGGGGCGTTAATTCACCCCTCCACTTT
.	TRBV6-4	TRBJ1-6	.	CASRLQGNSPLHF	TGTGCCAGCAGGCTACAGGGAAATTCACCCCTCCACTTT
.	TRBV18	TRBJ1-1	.	CASSPGRGAPNTEAFF	TGTGCCAGCTCCCCGGGCCGGGGGGCCCCGAACACTGAAGCTTTCTTT
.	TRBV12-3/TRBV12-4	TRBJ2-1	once	CASTDFGPNEQFF	TGTGCCAGCACCGATTTTGGGCCTAATGAGCAGTTCTTC
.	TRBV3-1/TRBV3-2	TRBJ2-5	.	CASGPAGGETQYF	TGTGCCAGCGGACCCGCCGGAGGGGAGACCCAGTACTTC
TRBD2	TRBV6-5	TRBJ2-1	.	CASSYGGLTYNEQFF	TGTGCCAGCAGTTATGGGGGACTAACCTACAATGAGCAGTTCTTC
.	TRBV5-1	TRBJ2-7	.	CASSLQGGGEQYF	TGCGCCAGCAGCTTGCAGGGTGGGGGGGAGCAGTACTTC
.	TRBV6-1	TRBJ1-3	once	CASSEAGGAGNTIYF	TGTGCCAGCAGTGAAGCGGGGGGGGCTGGAAACACCATATATTTT
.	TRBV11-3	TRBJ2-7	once	CASSLAPNSYEQYF	TGTGCCAGCAGCTTAGCCCCAAACTCCTACGAGCAGTACTTC
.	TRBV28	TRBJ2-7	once	CASSLRGYEQYF	TGTGCCAGCAGTTTGCGAGGCTACGAGCAGTACTTC
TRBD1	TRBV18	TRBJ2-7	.	CASSPGTGSYEQYF	TGTGCCAGCTCACCAGGGACAGGGTCCTACGAGCAGTACTTC
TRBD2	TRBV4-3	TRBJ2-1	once	CASSRIPSGGEQFF	TGCGCCAGCAGCCGGATACCTAGCGGGGGTGAGCAGTTCTTC
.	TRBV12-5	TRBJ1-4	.	CASGLVLQGSTNEKLFF	TGTGCTAGTGGTTTGGTGCTCCAGGGATCAACTAATGAAAAACTGTTTTTT
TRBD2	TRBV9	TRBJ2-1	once	CASSADSAGGRYNEQFF	TGTGCCAGCAGCGCTGACTCAGCGGGAGGACGGTACAATGAGCAGTTCTTC
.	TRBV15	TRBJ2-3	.	CATSRDPAGKLTDTQYF	TGTGCCACCAGCAGAGATCCGGCAGGGAAGTTAACAGATACGCAGTATTTT
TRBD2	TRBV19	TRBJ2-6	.	CASSILAGGPTGANVLTF	TGTGCCAGTAGTATTTTAGCGGGAGGGCCTACTGGGGCCAACGTCCTGACTTTC
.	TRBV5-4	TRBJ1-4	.	CASSLYSGNEKLFF	TGTGCCAGCAGCTTGTATTCCGGGAATGAAAAACTGTTTTTT
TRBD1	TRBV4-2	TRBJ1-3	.	CASSQEGQAKGRLSSGNTIYF	TGTGCCAGCAGCCAAGAGGGACAGGCAAAGGGACGACTTAGCTCTGGAAACACCATATATTTT
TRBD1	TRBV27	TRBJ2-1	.	CASMTGGYNEQFF	TGTGCCAGCATGACAGGGGGTTACAATGAGCAGTTCTTC
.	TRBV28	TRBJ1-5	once	CASSWGGRGQPQHF	TGTGCCAGCAGTTGGGGGGGGCGCGGGCAGCCCCAGCATTTT
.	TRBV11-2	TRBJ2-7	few	CASSLVRRSYEQYF	TGTGCCAGCAGCTTAGTTCGCAGATCCTACGAGCAGTACTTC
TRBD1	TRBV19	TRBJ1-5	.	CASSDRGGQPQHF	TGTGCCAGTAGTGACAGGGGTGGTCAGCCCCAGCATTTT